This TCR beta chain was observed in a study of cytomegalovirus exposure and HLA in healthy donors. On this clone itself: Its matching antigen is unknown.

PCR amplification relied on 60 Vbeta primers (plus 13 Jbeta primers). Profiling relied on immunoSEQ multiplex PCR, and the TCRdb table lists in-frame clones only, not all of them. This sample yields about 140,000 clones, of which about 74% are seen a single time; 3.1% belongs to the top ten. Findings and limits, study-wide: CMV serostatus alone was available as immune exposure information. Later work found that TCR association rates differed between HLA loci; DRB1 had the most and HLA-C the fewest. As a later analysis revealed, most CMV-associated TCR beta chains appeared HLA-restricted. Some TCR beta chains (around 180 of them) were listed as cytomegalovirus-associated.

Material for sequencing was PBMCs. The TCR was taken from a male donor in good health and CMV-seronegative.

The DNA for the CDR3 is TGTGCCAGCAGTCACCTTAGTATTAACACTGAAGCTTTCTTT. It specifies CASSHLSINTEAFF. The chain has TRBV28 and TRBJ1-1, with D unresolved. The CDR3 consists of 14 residues. The V gene's germline CDR1 is MDHEN and CDR2 SYDVKM. Trimming removed 5 bases at V and 2 bases at J, with 12 bases between. Supplemented by reference TRBV28 and TRBJ1-1, the full variable domain reads DVKVTQSSRYLVKRTGEKVFLECVQDMDHENMFWYRQDPGLGLRLIYFSYDVKMKEKGDIPEGYSVSREKKERFSLILESASTNQTSMYLCASSHLSINTEAFFGQGTRLTVV.